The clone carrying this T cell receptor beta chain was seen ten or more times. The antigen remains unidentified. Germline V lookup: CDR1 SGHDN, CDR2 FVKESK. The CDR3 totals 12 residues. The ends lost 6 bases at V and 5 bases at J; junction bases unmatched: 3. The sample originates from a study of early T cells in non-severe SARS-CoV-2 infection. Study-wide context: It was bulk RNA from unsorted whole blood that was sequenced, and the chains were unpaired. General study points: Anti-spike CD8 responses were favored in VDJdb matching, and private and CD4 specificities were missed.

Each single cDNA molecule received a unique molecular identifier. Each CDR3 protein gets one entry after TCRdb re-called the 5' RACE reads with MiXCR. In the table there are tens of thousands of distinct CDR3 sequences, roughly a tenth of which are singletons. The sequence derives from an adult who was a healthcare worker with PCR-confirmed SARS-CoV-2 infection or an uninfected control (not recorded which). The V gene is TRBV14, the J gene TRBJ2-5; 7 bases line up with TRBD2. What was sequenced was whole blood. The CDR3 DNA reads TGTGCCAGCAGTCGGGACTACGAGACCCAGTACTTC. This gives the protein CASSRDYETQYF.